These 23 T cell receptor beta chains were sequenced from one sample in a study of T cell repertoires in cytomegalovirus infection. MiXCR, applied by TCRdb to the reads, yields one record per CDR3 protein. This repertoire shows approximately 730,000 distinct CDR3 sequences, 29% found once; its top ten account for approximately 14%. Antigens for these TCRs are unknown. The sequencing used cultured CD8+ T cells from PBMCs, collected from culture after CMV antigen stimulation. Receptors originate from a human donor in good health (CMV status not recorded). Some clones in this sample may be carry-over from other donors' samples.

The rearrangement uses TRBV4-1 and TRBJ2-1; D is possibly TRBD1 or TRBD2 (5 bases each). V lost 4 bases and J lost 7, with 23 bases in between. Germline CDR1 MGHRA, CDR2 YSYEKL. The CDR3 loop spans 17 amino acids. The CDR3 DNA reads as TGCGCCAGCAGCCCCGAAGGGGCCGGGGCAGTAGTAAATGAGCAGTTCTTC. Translation gives CASSPEGAGAVVNEQFF.

J is TRBJ1-2 and V is TRBV6-5, with 10 bases matching TRBD1. There are 15 residues in the CDR3. V gave up 4 bases and J gave up 7 bases; unmatched junction bases: 9. The germline gives CDR1 MNHEY, CDR2 SVGAGI. The CDR3: CASSSGQGGTGGYTF. DNA for the CDR3: TGTGCCAGCAGTTCCGGACAGGGGGGGACAGGTGGCTACACCTTC.

The CDR3 DNA follows: TGTGCCAGCAGTTTATCGATTGGTGAGGGGGGGACCTACGAGCAGTACGTC. It translates to CASSLSIGEGGTYEQYV. The rearrangement links TRBV27 to TRBJ2-7, with D tentatively TRBD2 (7 bases). The CDR3 is 17 amino acids. The germline V gene encodes CDR1 MNHEY and CDR2 SMNVEV (reference sequence). V was shortened by 0 bases and J by 2 bases, with 17 bases between the two germline ends.

The chain uses TRBV14 and TRBJ2-7, with 12 bases that match TRBD1. The germline CDR1 and CDR2 sequences are SGHDN and FVKESK. The CDR3 is 17 residues long. V shed 4 bases and J 7 bases; nucleotides not matched to a gene: 14. CDR3 loop: CASSPSGTGGPCWEQYV. CDR3 DNA sequence: TGTGCCAGCAGCCCCTCGGGGACAGGGGGCCCGTGTTGGGAGCAGTACGTC.

The chain couples TRBV7-6 to TRBJ2-5, with D perhaps given as TRBD1 or TRBD2 (6 bases each). CDR1 is SGHVS, CDR2 FNYEAQ, per germline. The V end was cut by 1 base, the J end by 2 bases, with 14 bases between. The CDR3 consists of 16 residues. CDR3 nucleotides: TGTGCCAGCAGCTTAGGTGTGGGGGGCCTACAAGAGACCCAGTACTTC. This sequence encodes CASSLGVGGLQETQYF.

There are a few counts of this clonotype. The chain employs TRBV7-9 and TRBJ2-2, with 12 bases matching TRBD2. This CDR3 comprises 24 residues. CDR1 is SEHNR, CDR2 FQNEAQ, per germline (reference sequence). With V trimmed by 3 bases and J by 0 bases, 23 bases remained unmatched. The CDR3 DNA reads TGTGCCAGCAGCTTCCGTTCCCCTCCGACTAGCGGGGGAGAGAGTTTCGCGAACACCGGGGAGCTGTTTTTT. Amino acid sequence: CASSFRSPPTSGGESFANTGELFF.

In regard to this clonotype: Germline and junction disagree at one end, which may indicate a read error. The chain has TRBV2 and TRBJ2-3; 7 nucleotides match TRBD2. This CDR3 has 15 residues. The germline CDR1 and CDR2 sequences are SNHLY and FYNNEI. CDR3 protein: CASLSGLSSIDTQYF. The CDR3 bases are TGTGCCAGTTTGTCGGGACTATCTAGCATAGATACGCAGTATTTT.

The chain carries TRBV25-1 and TRBJ2-3; possible D gene TRBD1, 7 bases. This CDR3 comprises 12 residues. Trimming stripped 2 bases from V and 11 bases from J, with 11 bases between. The germline V gene encodes CDR1 MGHDK and CDR2 SYGVNS. The CDR3 loop is CASSELRGEQYF. In DNA form, the CDR3 reads TGTGCCAGCAGTGAACTCAGGGGGGAGCAGTATTTT.

This clonotype turned up a few times. Here the CDR3 reads CASRQRSDRRAFF. CDR3 coding DNA: TGTGCCAGCAGACAACGTTCGGATAGGCGAGCTTTCTTT. This chain joins TRBV25-1 and TRBJ1-1, with D uncertain. V was cut by 6 bases and J by 10 bases, with 18 bases left in between. CDR3 length equals 13 residues. CDR1 is MGHDK, CDR2 SYGVNS, per germline.

The chain combines TRBV20-1 with TRBJ2-5, with D uncertain. Trimming removed 7 bases from V and 2 bases from J, with 11 bases in between. The germline V gene has CDR1 DFQATT and CDR2 SNEGSKA (reference sequence). The CDR3 consists of 12 residues. The CDR3 here is CSVPVAQETQYF. The CDR3 nucleotides read TGCAGTGTCCCGGTGGCGCAAGAGACCCAGTACTTC.

This clonotype was counted only a few times. This chain joins TRBV12-5 and TRBJ1-1; D is unclear. The CDR3 runs to 17 residues. Trimming cost V 3 bases and J 3 bases, with 20 bases left between them. Germline CDR1 reads LGHNT; CDR2 reads FRNRAP. In DNA, the CDR3 is TGTGCTAGTGGTTTTTCGGCGGGAGAGCCTTTGGACACTGAAGCTTTCTTT. Residues: CASGFSAGEPLDTEAFF.

This clonotype was seen more than once but under ten times. The gene calls are TRBV4-1 and TRBJ1-5; 7 bases are shared with TRBD1. V shed 0 bases and J 6 bases; nucleotides not matched to a gene: 5. The germline gives CDR1 MGHRA, CDR2 YSYEKL. The CDR3 loop spans 15 amino acids. The CDR3 is CASSQDPTGIQPQHF. DNA for the CDR3: TGCGCCAGCAGCCAAGACCCGACAGGGATTCAGCCCCAGCATTTT.

This chain links TRBV7-2 with TRBJ1-2; D gene uncertain. Trimming removed 1 base at V and 4 bases at J, with 13 bases between. Germline V CDR1 and CDR2: SGHTA, FQGNSA. The CDR3 spans 15 residues. The chain's CDR3 is CASSLVADQGYGYTF. The CDR3 nucleotides read TGTGCCAGCAGCTTAGTGGCAGACCAAGGCTATGGCTACACCTTC.

This clonotype was detected only a few times. This chain joins TRBV19 and TRBJ2-1; TRBD2 matches at 8 bases. The CDR3 has 16 amino acids. CDR1 is LNHDA and CDR2 is SQIVND in the germline V gene (reference sequence). The J segment lost 0 bases and the V segment lost 8 bases, leaving 9 bases of the junction unmatched. This CDR3 is CASCPGGAGSYNEQFF. The CDR3 DNA reads TGTGCCAGTTGCCCCGGGGGGGCTGGCTCCTACAATGAGCAGTTCTTC.

V usage is TRBV7-8 and J usage is TRBJ1-5; D is unresolved. The germline V and J ends were trimmed by 5 bases and 0 bases, with 17 bases remaining between them. Germline V gene lookup returns CDR1 SGHVS and CDR2 FQNEAQ. The CDR3 loop spans 17 amino acids. Here the CDR3 DNA reads TGTGCCAGCAGCCGCCTAAGGAGGCAGGATAGCAATCAGCCCCAGCATTTT. Its protein is CASSRLRRQDSNQPQHF.

This clonotype was seen a handful of times. The chain couples TRBV7-9 to TRBJ1-3; the D is unclear. With 4 bases removed from V and 2 bases from J, the gap between germline ends came to 6 bases. Germline values: CDR1 SEHNR, CDR2 FQNEAQ (reference sequence). This CDR3 region has 13 residues. The CDR3 coding sequence is TGTGCCAGCAGCTACGTAACTGGAAACACCATATATTTT. Translating it yields CASSYVTGNTIYF.

This clonotype came up a few times. The chain is built from TRBV2 and TRBJ1-2; D is unresolved. CDR1 is SNHLY, CDR2 FYNNEI, per germline. The CDR3 is made up of 15 amino acids. Trimming took off 1 base at V and 0 bases at J, with 9 bases between the two ends. CDR3 nucleotide sequence: TGTGCCAGCAGTGAAGGGAGGAGCTCTAACTATGGCTACACCTTC. Residues: CASSEGRSSNYGYTF.

In this sample, this clonotype turned up many times. The V call is TRBV7-6, the J call TRBJ2-3; 13 bases agree with TRBD2. With V trimmed by 5 bases and J by 5 bases, 16 bases remained unmatched. Germline CDR1 reads SGHVS; CDR2 reads FNYEAQ. The CDR3 runs to 19 residues. The CDR3 region is CASSLEPQTSGGAGDTQYF. CDR3 nucleotide sequence: TGTGCCAGCAGCCTAGAACCCCAAACTAGCGGGGGGGCCGGAGATACGCAGTATTTT. Filled out from reference TRBV7-6 and TRBJ2-3, the complete variable domain reads GAGVSQSPRYKVTKRGQDVALRCDPISGHVSLYWYRQALGQGPEFLTYFNYEAQQDKSGLPNDRFSAERPEGSISTLTIQRTEQRDSAMYRCASSLEPQTSGGAGDTQYFGPGTRLTVL.

This clonotype was picked up a small number of times. The chain uses TRBV27 and TRBJ1-1; D remains unclear. CDR1 is MNHEY, CDR2 SMNVEV, per germline (reference sequence). Between the trimmed V and J ends, which lost 5 bases and 3 bases, there was a span of 10 bases. This CDR3 contains 13 residues. DNA for the CDR3: TGTGCCAGCAGTCCGATGGGAGACACTGAAGCTTTCTTT. This sequence encodes CASSPMGDTEAFF.

J is TRBJ2-7 and V is TRBV7-8; the D call may be TRBD1 or TRBD2 (6 bases each). Trimming pared 1 base from V and 0 bases from J, leaving 13 bases between. The V gene's germline CDR1 is SGHVS and CDR2 FQNEAQ. The CDR3 length is 16 residues. CDR3 sequence (DNA): TGTGCCAGCAGCTTAGAGGGGGGCTTAAGCTCCTACGAGCAGTACTTC. It yields the protein CASSLEGGLSSYEQYF.

This clonotype occurred many times. This sequence joins TRBV7-2 and TRBJ1-1; no reliable D call. Between the trimmed V and J ends, which lost 5 bases and 4 bases, there was a span of 14 bases. The germline gives CDR1 SGHTA, CDR2 FQGNSA. The CDR3 totals 14 residues. The CDR3 coding sequence is TGTGCCAGCAGCCCCGACCCGGCGGGCACTGAAGCTTTCTTT. This translates into CASSPDPAGTEAFF.

This clonotype appeared a few times. This sequence joins TRBV6-2 or TRBV6-3 and TRBJ2-7; 7 bases line up with TRBD1. Germline lookup yields CDR1 MNHEY and CDR2 SVGEGT. The CDR3 consists of 14 residues. Losses at the gene ends were 5 bases for V and 3 bases for J; bases not matched to a gene: 7. The CDR3 loop is CASSDPGQDYEQYV. DNA of the CDR3: TGTGCCAGCAGTGATCCTGGACAGGACTACGAGCAGTACGTC.

V usage is TRBV4-1 and J usage is TRBJ1-5; TRBD1 agrees at 7 bases. The CDR3 runs to 16 residues. Germline loops: CDR1 MGHRA, CDR2 YSYEKL. Trimming removed 3 bases from V and 2 bases from J; junction bases left unmatched: 7. CDR3 sequence reads: CASSHPAGQGNQPQHF. The CDR3 nucleotides read TGCGCCAGCAGCCATCCTGCCGGACAGGGCAATCAGCCCCAGCATTTT.